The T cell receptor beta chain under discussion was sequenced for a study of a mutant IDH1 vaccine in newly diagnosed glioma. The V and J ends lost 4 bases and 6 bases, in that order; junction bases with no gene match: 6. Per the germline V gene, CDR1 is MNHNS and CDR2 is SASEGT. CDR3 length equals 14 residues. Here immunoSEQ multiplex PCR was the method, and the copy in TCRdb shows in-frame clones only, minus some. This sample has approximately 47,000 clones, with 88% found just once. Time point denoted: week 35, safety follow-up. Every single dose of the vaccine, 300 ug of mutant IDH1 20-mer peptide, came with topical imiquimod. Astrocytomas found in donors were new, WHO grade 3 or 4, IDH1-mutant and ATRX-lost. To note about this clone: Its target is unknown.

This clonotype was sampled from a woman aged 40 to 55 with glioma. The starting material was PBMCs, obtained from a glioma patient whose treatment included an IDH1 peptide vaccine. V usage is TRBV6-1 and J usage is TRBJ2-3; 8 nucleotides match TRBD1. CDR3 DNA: TGTGCCAGCAGTGCCCGGACAGGGCCCGATACGCAGTATTTT. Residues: CASSARTGPDTQYF.